This entry lists 4 T cell receptor beta chains sequenced from one sample in a study of blood T cell repertoires in COVID-19. TCRdb's table, derived via immunoSEQ multiplex PCR, lists solely in-frame clones and lacks some. The data show 120,000 to 150,000 clones, roughly four fifths seen once. Source material: peripheral blood. These receptors came from a woman aged 80 or over in a cohort sampled during active or convalescent COVID-19.

This clone was recorded only once. This chain connects TRBV18 to TRBJ1-1, with TRBD1 identical over 7 bases. The germline V gene has CDR1 KGHSH and CDR2 LQKENI. There are 15 residues in the CDR3. V was clipped by 6 bases and J by 2 bases; unmatched bases: 9. The CDR3, as DNA: TGTGCCAGCTCCCCGGGACAGTGGGGAAACACTGAAGCTTTCTTT. It encodes CASSPGQWGNTEAFF.

This clone turned up a few times. V usage is TRBV6-5 and J usage is TRBJ1-5, with D unresolved. Germline loops: CDR1 MNHEY, CDR2 SVGAGI. The CDR3 is 12 amino acids. Trimming cost V 5 bases and J 5 bases, with 7 bases left between them. This chain's CDR3 is CASSHRDQPQHF. In DNA form, the CDR3 reads TGTGCCAGCAGTCACAGAGATCAGCCCCAGCATTTT.

The V call is TRBV2, the J call TRBJ2-3, with D perhaps matching TRBD1 (5 bases). This CDR3 comprises 15 residues. Germline assignment: CDR1 SNHLY and CDR2 FYNNEI. V was shortened by 2 bases and J by 2 bases, with 11 bases between the two germline ends. The CDR3 DNA sequence: TGTGCCAGCAGTGAAACCAGGGTTAACACAGATACGCAGTATTTT. This encodes CASSETRVNTDTQYF.

This clone was picked up a small number of times. This chain joins TRBV7-9 and TRBJ2-7, with 7 bases fitting TRBD1. Germline V gene lookup returns CDR1 SEHNR and CDR2 FQNEAQ (reference sequence). The ends lost 5 bases at V and 6 bases at J; junction bases unmatched: 4. This CDR3 has 12 amino acids. The chain's CDR3 is CASSQTGSEQYF. The CDR3 DNA is TGTGCCAGCAGCCAGACAGGGAGCGAGCAGTACTTC.